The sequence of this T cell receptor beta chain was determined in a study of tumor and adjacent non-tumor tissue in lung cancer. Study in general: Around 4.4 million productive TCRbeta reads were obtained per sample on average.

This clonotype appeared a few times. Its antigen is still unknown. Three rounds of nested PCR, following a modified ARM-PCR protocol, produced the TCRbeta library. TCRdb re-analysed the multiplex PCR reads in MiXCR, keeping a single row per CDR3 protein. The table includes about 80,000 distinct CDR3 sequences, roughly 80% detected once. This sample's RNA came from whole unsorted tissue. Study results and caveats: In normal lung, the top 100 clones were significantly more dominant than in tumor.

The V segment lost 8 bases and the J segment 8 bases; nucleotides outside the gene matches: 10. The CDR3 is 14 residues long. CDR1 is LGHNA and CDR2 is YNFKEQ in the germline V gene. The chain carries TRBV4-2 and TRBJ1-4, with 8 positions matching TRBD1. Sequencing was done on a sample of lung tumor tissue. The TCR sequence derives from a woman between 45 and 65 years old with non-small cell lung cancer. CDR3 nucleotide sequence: TGTGCCAGCCAAGTCCAGGGGGCCGGGGAAAAACTGTTTTTT. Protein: CASQVQGAGEKLFF.